This entry features one T cell receptor (beta chain) sequence. Some clones are missing from TCRdb's copy, which holds only in-frame ones; the method was immunoSEQ multiplex PCR. The sample yields about 72,000 clones, 70% to 90% seen once. This CDR3 spans 16 amino acids. CDR1 KGHDR and CDR2 SFDVKD come from the germline V gene. V lost 4 bases and J lost 7; bases outside the gene matches: 8. The entry originates in a study of blood T cell repertoires in COVID-19. Study-wide context: The study drew acute and convalescent COVID-19 samples from the United States, Italy and Spain.

The source is a man between 65 and 85 years old with active or convalescent COVID-19. Sequenced sample: peripheral blood. The chain combines TRBV24-1 with TRBJ2-3, with 12 bases matching TRBD2. CDR3 DNA: TGTGCCACCAGTGAATTGACTAGCGGGAGTAGGAATACGCAGTATTTT. As protein: CATSELTSGSRNTQYF.